These T cell receptor beta chains were read from a single sample in a study of CD8 T cells in Susac syndrome. TCRdb redid the calling of the immunoSEQ multiplex PCR reads with MiXCR, one entry per CDR3 protein. This table holds roughly 180,000 distinct CDR3 sequences, about 93% found once. The sequenced sample consisted of CD4+ T cells from PBMCs. Receptor source: a human donor with Susac syndrome. The CDR3 runs from the conserved cysteine through the conserved F or W. D genes are given only for firm matches. Only part of the rows carry a size: once, few, many, or a class if the clone is expanded.

clone_size: NA
v_call: TRBV2
j_call: TRBJ2-6
d_call: TRBD1
cdr3_aa: CASTDRGPGANVLTF
cdr3_nt: TGTGCCAGCACGGACAGGGGTCCCGGGGCCAACGTCCTGACTTTC

clone_size: NA
v_call: TRBV20-1
j_call: TRBJ1-1
d_call: NA
cdr3_aa: CSAPRRENTEAFF
cdr3_nt: TGCAGTGCCCCGCGCAGGGAGAACACTGAAGCTTTCTTT

clone_size: once
v_call: TRBV20-1
j_call: TRBJ1-1
d_call: NA
cdr3_aa: CSAIVAARGASEAFF
cdr3_nt: TGCAGTGCTATTGTGGCGGCTCGGGGGGCAAGTGAAGCTTTCTTT

clone_size: NA
v_call: TRBV24-1
j_call: TRBJ2-7
d_call: NA
cdr3_aa: CATSSMGEQYF
cdr3_nt: TGTGCCACCAGTTCGATGGGGGAGCAGTACTTC

clone_size: NA
v_call: TRBV28
j_call: TRBJ1-2
d_call: TRBD1
cdr3_aa: CASSYRDRVLRGYTF
cdr3_nt: TGTGCCAGCAGCTACCGGGACAGGGTATTGCGAGGCTACACCTTC

clone_size: NA
v_call: TRBV6-2/TRBV6-3
j_call: TRBJ1-2
d_call: NA
cdr3_aa: CASWTVDYGYTF
cdr3_nt: TGTGCCAGTTGGACAGTCGACTATGGCTACACCTTC

clone_size: NA
v_call: TRBV3-1
j_call: TRBJ1-2
d_call: NA
cdr3_aa: CASSQEWDYGYTF
cdr3_nt: TGTGCCAGCAGCCAAGAGTGGGACTATGGCTACACCTTC

clone_size: NA
v_call: TRBV12-3/TRBV12-4
j_call: TRBJ1-1
d_call: NA
cdr3_aa: CASSFRTVEAFF
cdr3_nt: TGTGCCAGCAGTTTTCGGACAGTTGAAGCTTTCTTT

clone_size: NA
v_call: TRBV3-1
j_call: TRBJ2-5
d_call: TRBD1
cdr3_aa: CASSQGYRGSETQYF
cdr3_nt: TGTGCCAGCAGCCAAGGATACAGGGGGTCAGAGACCCAGTACTTC

clone_size: NA
v_call: TRBV20-1
j_call: TRBJ1-1
d_call: TRBD1
cdr3_aa: CSATPTRGLRAFF
cdr3_nt: TGCAGTGCTACCCCCACCAGGGGGCTGCGCGCTTTCTTT

clone_size: NA
v_call: TRBV7-3
j_call: TRBJ1-2
d_call: NA
cdr3_aa: CASSLSAEGFGGYTF
cdr3_nt: TGTGCCAGCAGCTTATCCGCCGAAGGGTTCGGTGGCTACACCTTC

clone_size: NA
v_call: TRBV16
j_call: TRBJ1-2
d_call: TRBD1
cdr3_aa: CASRLDRGGGYTF
cdr3_nt: TGTGCCAGCAGACTGGACAGGGGCGGGGGCTACACCTTC

clone_size: NA
v_call: TRBV28
j_call: TRBJ2-2
d_call: NA
cdr3_aa: CASSLRDAGELFF
cdr3_nt: TGTGCCAGCAGTTTACGAGACGCCGGGGAGCTGTTTTTT

clone_size: NA
v_call: TRBV19
j_call: TRBJ2-3
d_call: NA
cdr3_aa: CASSRPAEHTDTQYF
cdr3_nt: TGTGCCAGTAGTCGCCCAGCGGAACACACAGATACGCAGTATTTT

clone_size: once
v_call: TRBV14
j_call: TRBJ2-1
d_call: NA
cdr3_aa: CASSQGLRRGLYNEQFF
cdr3_nt: TGTGCCAGCAGCCAAGGTCTACGACGGGGCCTCTACAATGAGCAGTTCTTC

clone_size: NA
v_call: TRBV20-1
j_call: TRBJ2-3
d_call: TRBD2
cdr3_aa: CSARELAGSTDTQYF
cdr3_nt: TGCAGTGCTAGAGAACTAGCGGGAAGCACAGATACGCAGTATTTT

clone_size: NA
v_call: TRBV3-1
j_call: TRBJ1-2
d_call: TRBD1
cdr3_aa: CASSQPGTASFYGYTF
cdr3_nt: TGTGCCAGCAGCCAACCCGGGACAGCCTCGTTCTATGGCTACACCTTC

clone_size: NA
v_call: TRBV14
j_call: TRBJ1-1
d_call: NA
cdr3_aa: CASSQALQGMNTEAFF
cdr3_nt: TGTGCCAGCAGCCAAGCTCTTCAGGGGATGAACACTGAAGCTTTCTTT

clone_size: NA
v_call: TRBV14
j_call: TRBJ2-7
d_call: NA
cdr3_aa: CASSQVSSSEQYF
cdr3_nt: TGTGCCAGCAGCCAAGTCAGTTCCAGCGAGCAGTACTTC

clone_size: NA
v_call: TRBV7-2
j_call: TRBJ2-5
d_call: TRBD2
cdr3_aa: CASSLRLAGGIQTQYF
cdr3_nt: TGTGCCAGCAGCCTCCGACTAGCGGGAGGAATACAGACCCAGTACTTC

clone_size: NA
v_call: TRBV30
j_call: TRBJ2-1
d_call: TRBD2
cdr3_aa: CAWDEGLAGVHEQFF
cdr3_nt: TGTGCCTGGGATGAAGGACTAGCGGGAGTTCATGAGCAGTTCTTC

clone_size: once
v_call: TRBV5-6
j_call: TRBJ1-1
d_call: NA
cdr3_aa: CASSLVLIRGDTEAFF
cdr3_nt: TGTGCCAGCAGCTTGGTTTTGATTCGAGGGGACACTGAAGCTTTCTTT

clone_size: NA
v_call: TRBV30
j_call: TRBJ1-6
d_call: NA
cdr3_aa: CAWSVLRTNRGNSPLHF
cdr3_nt: TGTGCCTGGAGTGTCCTTCGTACCAACCGTGGGAATTCACCCCTCCACTTT

clone_size: NA
v_call: TRBV5-1
j_call: TRBJ2-5
d_call: TRBD2
cdr3_aa: CASSLGRTSGEETQYF
cdr3_nt: TGCGCCAGCAGCTTGGGGAGGACTAGCGGGGAAGAGACCCAGTACTTC

clone_size: NA
v_call: TRBV3-1
j_call: TRBJ2-2
d_call: TRBD1
cdr3_aa: CASRPGPGQGWNTGELFF
cdr3_nt: TGTGCCAGCAGGCCTGGACCGGGACAGGGGTGGAACACCGGGGAGCTGTTTTTT

clone_size: once
v_call: TRBV5-1
j_call: TRBJ1-1
d_call: NA
cdr3_aa: CASSSTGLRTEAFF
cdr3_nt: TGCGCCAGCAGCTCAACAGGGCTCCGGACTGAAGCTTTCTTT

clone_size: NA
v_call: TRBV14
j_call: TRBJ1-6
d_call: NA
cdr3_aa: CASSPRFDQFHNSPLHF
cdr3_nt: TGTGCCAGCAGCCCCAGATTCGACCAGTTCCATAATTCACCCCTCCACTTT

clone_size: NA
v_call: TRBV28
j_call: TRBJ1-4
d_call: NA
cdr3_aa: CASISLRDEKLFF
cdr3_nt: TGTGCCAGCATTTCACTAAGGGATGAAAAACTGTTTTTT

clone_size: NA
v_call: TRBV5-4
j_call: TRBJ2-5
d_call: NA
cdr3_aa: CASSATGSQETQYF
cdr3_nt: TGTGCCAGCAGCGCGACGGGTTCCCAAGAGACCCAGTACTTC

clone_size: NA
v_call: TRBV5-1
j_call: TRBJ1-2
d_call: NA
cdr3_aa: CASSHRDDYGYTF
cdr3_nt: TGCGCCAGCAGCCACCGGGACGACTATGGCTACACCTTC

clone_size: NA
v_call: TRBV15
j_call: TRBJ1-2
d_call: NA
cdr3_aa: CATSRDQSGILRDYGYTF
cdr3_nt: TGTGCCACCAGCAGAGATCAGTCCGGGATCCTAAGGGACTATGGCTACACCTTC

clone_size: NA
v_call: TRBV5-1
j_call: TRBJ2-7
d_call: NA
cdr3_aa: CASSLDVGGYEQYF
cdr3_nt: TGCGCCAGCAGCTTGGATGTGGGGGGCTACGAGCAGTACTTC

clone_size: NA
v_call: TRBV4-3
j_call: TRBJ2-6
d_call: NA
cdr3_aa: CASSRGRLSSGANVLTF
cdr3_nt: TGCGCCAGCAGCCGGGGACGTCTTAGCTCTGGGGCCAACGTCCTGACTTTC

clone_size: NA
v_call: TRBV29-1
j_call: TRBJ1-2
d_call: TRBD1
cdr3_aa: CSVEPGQGDGYTF
cdr3_nt: TGCAGCGTTGAACCCGGACAGGGCGATGGCTACACCTTC

clone_size: NA
v_call: TRBV6-2/TRBV6-3
j_call: TRBJ2-1
d_call: NA
cdr3_aa: CASSPGPRRDEQFF
cdr3_nt: TGTGCCAGCAGCCCCGGGCCGAGAAGGGATGAGCAGTTCTTC

clone_size: NA
v_call: TRBV5-6
j_call: TRBJ1-5
d_call: TRBD1
cdr3_aa: CASSLRDSFNQPQHF
cdr3_nt: TGTGCCAGCAGCCTCCGGGACAGCTTTAATCAGCCCCAGCATTTT

clone_size: NA
v_call: TRBV5-4
j_call: TRBJ1-1
d_call: TRBD1
cdr3_aa: CASSSGQGEAFF
cdr3_nt: TGTGCCAGCAGCTCGGGACAGGGGGAAGCTTTCTTT